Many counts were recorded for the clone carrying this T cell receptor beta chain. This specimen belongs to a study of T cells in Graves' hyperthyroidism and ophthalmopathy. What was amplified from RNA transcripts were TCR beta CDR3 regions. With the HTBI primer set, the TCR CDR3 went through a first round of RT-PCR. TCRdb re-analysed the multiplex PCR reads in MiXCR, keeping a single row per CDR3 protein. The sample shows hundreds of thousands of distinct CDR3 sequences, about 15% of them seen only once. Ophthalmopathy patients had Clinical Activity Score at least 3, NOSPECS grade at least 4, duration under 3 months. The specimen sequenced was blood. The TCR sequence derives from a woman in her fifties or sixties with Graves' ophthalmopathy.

CDR3 DNA: TGTGCCAGCAGCTTAGCCGAGATGGCTATCTACGAGCAGTACTTC. Its protein is CASSLAEMAIYEQYF. The chain couples TRBV7-9 to TRBJ2-7; D is undetermined. The germline V and J ends were trimmed by 0 bases and 3 bases, with 12 bases remaining between them. Germline lookup yields CDR1 SEHNR and CDR2 FQNEAQ (reference sequence). This CDR3 is built from 15 residues.